A single sample is the source of the 16 T cell receptor beta chains below, sequenced in a study of T cells in Graves' hyperthyroidism and ophthalmopathy. TCR beta CDR3 regions were amplified from RNA. Primed by the HTBI set, a first-round RT-PCR was run on the TCR CDR3. MiXCR, run by TCRdb on the multiplex PCR reads, gives a single entry per CDR3 protein. The table includes approximately 320,000 distinct CDR3 sequences, around a sixth detected once. Source material: blood. Receptors originate from a man younger than 45 with Graves' hyperthyroidism.

At least ten counts were recorded for this clonotype. This chain uses TRBV11-2 with TRBJ2-4; D not certain. CDR3 size: 15 residues. Trimming stripped 5 bases from V and 0 bases from J, with 11 bases between. Germline V gene sequence: CDR1 SGHAT, CDR2 FQNNGV. CDR3 DNA sequence: TGTGCCAGCAGCCCCCTGAGAGTAGCCAAAAACATTCAGTACTTC. Its translation: CASSPLRVAKNIQYF.

This clonotype has just a few counts. The gene calls are TRBV20-1 and TRBJ2-4, with TRBD2 identical over 9 bases. Germline values: CDR1 DFQATT, CDR2 SNEGSKA (reference sequence). The CDR3 contains 16 residues. Germline trimming cut 0 bases from V and 1 base from J; bases unmatched to any gene: 4. For the CDR3, the DNA is TGCAGTGCTAGAGATCCTAGCGGGACCGCCAAAAACATTCAGTACTTC. It encodes CSARDPSGTAKNIQYF.

This clonotype occurred many times. V is TRBV5-1 and J is TRBJ2-1; D is undetermined. V dropped 0 bases and J dropped 4 bases, with 11 bases sitting between them. The germline V gene encodes CDR1 SGHRS and CDR2 YFSETQ. The CDR3 has 15 residues. The CDR3 DNA reads as TGCGCCAGCAGCTTGGTTGGAGTCGAGTACAATGAGCAGTTCTTC. This gives the protein CASSLVGVEYNEQFF.

The chain couples TRBV3-1 to TRBJ1-5, with D uncertain. Trimming took 4 bases from V and 5 from J, leaving 12 bases between them. Per the germline V gene, CDR1 is LGHDT and CDR2 is YNNKEL (reference sequence). This CDR3 region has 14 residues. CDR3 region: CASSPGPHHQPQHF. The CDR3 region has the DNA TGTGCCAGCAGCCCCGGTCCACATCATCAGCCCCAGCATTTT.

This clonotype has a count of ten or more. The chain carries TRBV24-1 and TRBJ1-2; TRBD1 agrees at 7 bases. J lost 6 bases, V lost 4 bases, and 7 bases had no gene match. The length of the CDR3 is 14 residues. Germline V CDR1 and CDR2: KGHDR, SFDVKD. The CDR3 loop reads CATSDPDREDGYTF. Here the CDR3 DNA reads TGTGCCACCAGTGACCCCGACAGGGAGGATGGCTACACCTTC.

The chain employs TRBV6-1 and TRBJ1-3; weak D call: TRBD1 (5 bases). The CDR3 totals 14 residues. Trimming pared 6 bases from V and 2 bases from J, leaving 11 bases between. Per germline, CDR1 MNHNS and CDR2 SASEGT. The DNA for the CDR3 is TGTGCCAGCAGCTTCGACAGTACTGGAAACACCATATATTTT. Protein product: CASSFDSTGNTIYF.

This clonotype was detected only once. This clone may be a read error of a much larger clone one base away. The rearrangement uses TRBV7-9 and TRBJ2-1; possibly TRBD2 for D (5 bases). CDR1 SEHNR and CDR2 FQNEAQ come from the germline V gene (reference sequence). There are 11 residues in the CDR3. The ends were cut back, 8 bases at V and 5 bases at J, with 7 bases in the middle. CDR3: CASEGNNEQFF. CDR3 in DNA: TGTGCCAGCGAGGGCAACAATGAGCAGTTCTTC.

This clonotype was counted many times. The chain joins TRBV18 to TRBJ2-5; D gene unclear. Trimming cost V 3 bases and J 2 bases, with 4 bases left between them. This CDR3 contains 12 residues. Germline V gives CDR1 KGHSH, CDR2 LQKENI. DNA of the CDR3: TGTGCCAGCTCACCCAAACAAGAGACCCAGTACTTC. Its protein product is CASSPKQETQYF.

This clonotype has just a few counts. The chain links TRBV18 to TRBJ1-1, with D tentatively TRBD1 (5 bases). The CDR3 covers 14 residues. V was shortened by 0 bases and J by 6 bases, with 11 bases between the two germline ends. Germline V gene sequence: CDR1 KGHSH, CDR2 LQKENI. The CDR3 region is CASSPPAGRAEAFF. The CDR3 DNA sequence: TGTGCCAGCTCACCACCGGCGGGGCGGGCTGAAGCTTTCTTT.

This clonotype has at least ten counts. The chain carries TRBV11-2 and TRBJ1-2; D gene uncertain. CDR1 SGHAT and CDR2 FQNNGV come from the germline V gene. The CDR3 is made up of 17 amino acids. V gave up 1 base and J gave up 0 bases, with 15 bases separating them. The CDR3 coding sequence is TGTGCCAGCAGCTTAGGAAGGACCCGACGCTCTAACTATGGCTACACCTTC. This translates into CASSLGRTRRSNYGYTF.

This clonotype was found a few times. With a much larger clone just one base away, this may be a read error. The genes are TRBV28 and TRBJ2-5, with 11 positions matching TRBD2. The J segment lost 5 bases and the V segment lost 6 bases, leaving 8 bases of the junction unmatched. CDR3 size: 15 residues. Germline assignment: CDR1 MDHEN and CDR2 SYDVKM. CDR3 amino acids: CASRPLGLAVETQYF. As DNA, the CDR3 is TGTGCCAGCAGGCCACTGGGACTAGCGGTGGAGACCCAGTACTTC.

The V gene is TRBV28, the J gene TRBJ1-6, with 9 nucleotides matching TRBD1. Germline-derived CDR1 and CDR2 are MDHEN and SYDVKM. The junction had 8 bases not matched to a gene; V was cut back by 5 bases and J by 9 bases. The CDR3 spans 15 residues. This CDR3 reads CASSARTGVISPLHF. For the CDR3, the DNA is TGTGCCAGCAGTGCCCGGACAGGGGTTATTTCACCCCTCCACTTT.

This clonotype has at least ten counts. J is TRBJ2-1 and V is TRBV5-6, with 13 bases that match TRBD2. V dropped 0 bases and J dropped 4; count of bases not matched to a gene: 7. Germline V gives CDR1 SGHDT, CDR2 YYEEEE. This CDR3 is 18 amino acids long. CDR3 residues: CASSLGLAGGALYNEQFF. Written as DNA, the CDR3 is TGTGCCAGCAGCTTGGGACTAGCGGGAGGAGCCCTATACAATGAGCAGTTCTTC.

V gene TRBV14 combines with J gene TRBJ2-1; D unclear. CDR3 length: 13 amino acids. Germline V gene data show CDR1 as SGHDN and CDR2 as FVKESK. V shed 6 bases and J shed 8 bases, with 14 bases lying between them. CDR3 protein: CASSSFRKDEQFF. DNA for the CDR3: TGTGCCAGCAGTTCCTTCAGGAAGGATGAGCAGTTCTTC.

The chain employs TRBV6-5 and TRBJ1-4; D is unclear. This CDR3 is built from 15 residues. Germline V lookup: CDR1 MNHEY, CDR2 SVGAGI. With 2 bases removed from V and 7 bases from J, the gap between germline ends came to 14 bases. CDR3 DNA sequence: TGTGCCAGCAGTTACCGAGCGGGGTTGGGTGAAAAACTGTTTTTT. Amino acid sequence: CASSYRAGLGEKLFF.

This clonotype has just a few counts. J is TRBJ1-1 and V is TRBV6-2 or TRBV6-3, with D maybe TRBD1 (6 bases). The CDR3 has 14 amino acids. Germline-derived CDR1 and CDR2 are MNHEY and SVGEGT. Trimming pared 5 bases from V and 1 base from J, leaving 11 bases between. Written as DNA, the CDR3 is TGTGCCAGCAGTCAGGACAGAGAGAACACTGAAGCTTTCTTT. As protein: CASSQDRENTEAFF.